The subject of this entry is one TCR beta chain. The antigen remains undetermined. This record belongs to a study of cytomegalovirus exposure and HLA in healthy donors. Findings and caveats of the study: The dataset shows that most TCR sequences were rare, while some public TCRs occurred in many donors. It was confirmed in vitro that a few of the CMV-associated chains were specific for CMV antigens.

The V segment lost 6 bases and the J segment 0 bases; nucleotides outside the gene matches: 6. Germline V gene lookup returns CDR1 WSHSY and CDR2 SAAADI. The CDR3 has 15 amino acids. Assay used: immunoSEQ multiplex PCR; TCRdb lists only in-frame clones, some missing. The table includes 130,000 or so clones, over 85% detected once. The chain employs TRBV10-2 and TRBJ2-7; TRBD1 agrees at 9 bases. The sample consisted of PBMCs. This TCR derives from a man aged 25 to 45 in good health and CMV-seronegative. CDR3 bases: TGCGCCAGCAGCCGGGACAGGGACAGCTCCTACGAGCAGTACTTC. Translating it yields CASSRDRDSSYEQYF.